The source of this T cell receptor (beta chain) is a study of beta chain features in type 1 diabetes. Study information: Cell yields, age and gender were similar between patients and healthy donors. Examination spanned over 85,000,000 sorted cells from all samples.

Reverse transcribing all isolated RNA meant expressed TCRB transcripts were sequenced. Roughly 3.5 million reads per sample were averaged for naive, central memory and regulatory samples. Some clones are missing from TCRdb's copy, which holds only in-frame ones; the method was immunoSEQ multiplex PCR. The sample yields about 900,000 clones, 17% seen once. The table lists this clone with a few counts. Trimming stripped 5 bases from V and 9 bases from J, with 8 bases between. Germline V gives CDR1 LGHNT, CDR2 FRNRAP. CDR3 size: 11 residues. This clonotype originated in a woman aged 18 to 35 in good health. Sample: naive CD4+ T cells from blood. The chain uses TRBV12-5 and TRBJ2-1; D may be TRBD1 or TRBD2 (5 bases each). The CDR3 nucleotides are TGTGCTAGTGGTCCCGGGACTGAGCAGTTCTTC. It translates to CASGPGTEQFF.